These T cell receptor beta chains were read from a single sample in a study of blood T cell repertoires in COVID-19. The method was immunoSEQ multiplex PCR; TCRdb's version includes in-frame clones alone and lacks a portion of them. The repertoire holds almost 250,000 clones, with approximately 89% as singletons. Source material: peripheral blood. These receptors originate from a woman aged 55 to 70 who had recovered from COVID-19. Both conserved end residues are part of each CDR3. The order of the fields is J gene, V gene, D gene, clone size, CDR3 DNA, CDR3 protein. A D gene is named only where the DNA matches it firmly. Some rows have no size entry. The others give once, few or many, or a class for an expanded clone.

>TRBJ2-3|TRBV5-1|NA|NA
TGCGCCAGCAGTAGCGGACCGAGCACAGATACGCAGTATTTT
CASSSGPSTDTQYF
>TRBJ2-2|TRBV10-3|TRBD1|NA
TGTGCCATCGGGACAGGGGCCACCGGGGAGCTGTTTTTT
CAIGTGATGELFF
>TRBJ2-7|TRBV10-3|TRBD2|NA
TGTGCCATCAGTGGGGGACTAGCGGGGGTAGCGATCTCCTACGAGCAGTACTTC
CAISGGLAGVAISYEQYF
>TRBJ1-2|TRBV3-1/TRBV3-2|NA|NA
TGTGCCAGCAGCCAAGACTACAGGCCCCCCGTCTATGGCTACACCTTC
CASSQDYRPPVYGYTF
>TRBJ1-2|TRBV28|NA|NA
TGTGCCAGCAGCCCTGGAGGCACGGAACGTGGCTACACCTTC
CASSPGGTERGYTF
>TRBJ1-1|TRBV7-2|NA|NA
TGTGCCAGCATCTATGCGTCGGGGGAGACTGAAGCTTTCTTT
CASIYASGETEAFF
>TRBJ1-6|TRBV7-9|TRBD1|NA
TGTGCCAGCAGCACCGGACAGGGGAGTTCACCCCTCCACTTT
CASSTGQGSSPLHF
>TRBJ2-1|TRBV6-5|NA|NA
TGTGCCAGCAGTTACGGCGGGATCCGCAATGAGCAGTTCTTC
CASSYGGIRNEQFF
>TRBJ2-7|TRBV7-3|NA|NA
TGTGCCAGCAGCTTAAACGGTCAGGGCTACGAGCAGTACTTC
CASSLNGQGYEQYF
>TRBJ1-2|TRBV24-1|NA|NA
TGTGCCACCAGTGGCGTGGCGGAGGGTGGCTACACCTTC
CATSGVAEGGYTF
>TRBJ1-5|TRBV4-3|NA|NA
TGCGCCAGCAGCCCAAACACAGGCCCTTATCGGCCCCAGCATTTT
CASSPNTGPYRPQHF
>TRBJ2-2|TRBV4-1|NA|NA
TGCGCCAGCAGCCAAGGGTTCGGCAGGGGGGACACCGGGGAGCTGTTTTTT
CASSQGFGRGDTGELFF
>TRBJ2-3|TRBV4-1|NA|NA
TGCGCCAGCAGCCAAGACGGAGCTAGCACAGATACGCAGTATTTT
CASSQDGASTDTQYF
>TRBJ1-4|TRBV18|NA|NA
TGTGCCAGCTCACCACGTCAGGGCAATGAAAAACTGTTTTTT
CASSPRQGNEKLFF
>TRBJ1-3|TRBV29-1|TRBD1|NA
TGCAGCGTTACCGGGACAGGGGGCCATGGAAACACCATATATTTT
CSVTGTGGHGNTIYF
>TRBJ1-1|TRBV9|NA|NA
TGTGCCAGCAGCGTACGGGACACCATACAGGACACTGAAGCTTTCTTT
CASSVRDTIQDTEAFF
>TRBJ2-1|TRBV10-3|TRBD1|NA
TGTGCCATCAGAGAGGGGGCGCTTTCCTACAATGAGCAGTTCTTC
CAIREGALSYNEQFF
>TRBJ2-7|TRBV5-1|TRBD1|NA
TGCGCCAGCAGCTCTGGACAGGCCGACTACGAGCAGTACTTC
CASSSGQADYEQYF
>TRBJ1-5|TRBV4-1|TRBD1|few
TGCGCCAGCAGCCAAGGCAGGGGGCTTAACAGCAATCAGCCCCAGCATTTT
CASSQGRGLNSNQPQHF
>TRBJ1-4|TRBV7-9|NA|NA
TGTGCCAGCAGCTTAGGAAGAGGAGGGGTTAGTGAAAAACTGTTTTTT
CASSLGRGGVSEKLFF
>TRBJ2-5|TRBV6-2/TRBV6-3|TRBD2|NA
TGTGCCAGCAGTCCCCGGGAGGAAAAAGAGACCCAGTACTTC
CASSPREEKETQYF
>TRBJ2-7|TRBV12-3/TRBV12-4|TRBD1|NA
TGTGCCAGCAGGGCGACAGGGACCTACGAGCAGTACTTC
CASRATGTYEQYF
>TRBJ2-1|TRBV12-3/TRBV12-4|NA|once
TGTGCCAGCAGTACTCGCGGTGAGCAGTTCTTC
CASSTRGEQFF
>TRBJ2-5|TRBV6-6|TRBD2|NA
TGTGCCAGCAGTTACGTAGCGGGGGGTGCCCAAGAGACCCAGTACTTC
CASSYVAGGAQETQYF
>TRBJ1-3|TRBV28|NA|once
TGTGCCAGCCTGGGAAACACCATATATTTT
CASLGNTIYF
>TRBJ1-6|TRBV19|TRBD1|NA
TGTGCCAGTAGTCTCGGACAGGGGGTCTCACCCCTCCACTTT
CASSLGQGVSPLHF
>TRBJ1-2|TRBV3-1/TRBV3-2|NA|NA
TGTGCCAGCAGCCAAGCCTTGTTCCCCTATGGCTACACCTTC
CASSQALFPYGYTF
>TRBJ1-5|TRBV7-9|NA|NA
TGTGCCAGCAGCTCTCAGGGAGGGAAGCAGCCCCAGCATTTT
CASSSQGGKQPQHF
>TRBJ2-2|TRBV10-3|TRBD1|NA
TGTGCCATCAGTACTGGACAGGCCAACACCGGGGAGCTGTTTTTT
CAISTGQANTGELFF
>TRBJ2-7|TRBV5-1|TRBD1|NA
TGCGCCAGCAGCGGACAGGGGGCGGGTGAGCAGTACTTC
CASSGQGAGEQYF
>TRBJ2-5|TRBV10-3|NA|NA
TGTGCCATCAGTGAGGGGAATGCGGGGTCCTATAAGTACTTC
CAISEGNAGSYKYF
>TRBJ1-1|TRBV6-6|TRBD1|NA
TGTGCCACACGTGACAGGGCCGGCACTGAAGCTTTCTTT
CATRDRAGTEAFF
>TRBJ2-1|TRBV3-1/TRBV3-2|NA|NA
TGTGCCAGCAGCCTTTTGTCCCAGGGGCCTGAGCAGTTCTTC
CASSLLSQGPEQFF